This TCR beta chain originates from a study of cytomegalovirus exposure and HLA in healthy donors. For this clone: Its cognate antigen is unknown.

Study outcomes and limitations: In a later analysis, TCR beta V- and J-gene trimming was associated with a missense DCLRE1C variant. According to an earlier analysis, most TCR beta V segments yielded productive rearrangements about 90% or about 30% of the time.

Researchers ran the PCR with 60 Vbeta and 13 Jbeta primers. Libraries were prepared by immunoSEQ multiplex PCR; TCRdb keeps only in-frame clonotypes and omits some of them. The table has 110,000 or so clones, around 70% seen once. The origin of this receptor is a woman between 35 and 50 years old in good health and CMV-seropositive. Sequencing was carried out using PBMCs.

This CDR3 is CASSYGRGYTF. The CDR3 region has the DNA TGTGCCAGCAGTTACGGGAGGGGCTACACCTTC. The rearrangement links TRBV6-6 to TRBJ1-2; D remains ambiguous. Germline values: CDR1 MNHNY, CDR2 SVGAGI (reference sequence). V lost 2 bases, J lost 8 bases, and 6 bases lay in between. The CDR3 length is 11 residues.